These 32 T cell receptor beta chains were sequenced from one sample in a study of T cells in Graves' hyperthyroidism and ophthalmopathy. The CDR3 regions of TCR beta were amplified from RNA transcripts. A first-round RT-PCR of the TCR CDR3 used the HTBI primer set. A single record per CDR3 protein comes from TCRdb applying MiXCR to the multiplex PCR reads. Among 300,000 or so distinct CDR3 sequences, around a sixth were seen once, and the ten largest hold about half. The sequencing input was blood. Receptors were obtained from a woman aged 45-65 years with Graves' hyperthyroidism.

This clonotype was seen repeatedly, ten times or more. V is TRBV2 and J is TRBJ2-3; the match to TRBD1 covers 11 bases. The CDR3 runs 17 residues. The V and J ends lost 7 bases and 5 bases, in that order; junction bases with no gene match: 14. Germline values: CDR1 SNHLY, CDR2 FYNNEI. In DNA, the CDR3 is TGTGCCAGCACCCCTACCCGCGTCGGGACAGGGGGAGATACGCAGTATTTT. Amino acid sequence: CASTPTRVGTGGDTQYF.

This rearrangement joins TRBV6-1 to TRBJ2-7; D might be TRBD2 (5 bases). CDR1 and CDR2 (germline): MNHNS, SASEGT. The CDR3 extends over 15 amino acids. The V end lost 6 bases, the J end lost 4 bases, and 19 bases lay between the germline ends. CDR3 bases: TGTGCCAGCAGAACCTCCAGGTCCGGGGATTACGAGCAGTACTTC. It translates to CASRTSRSGDYEQYF.

This clonotype has a handful of counts. The chain joins TRBV6-1 to TRBJ2-2; TRBD1 is a possible D gene (6 bases). Trimming pared 5 bases from V and 4 bases from J, leaving 11 bases between. Germline lookup yields CDR1 MNHNS and CDR2 SASEGT. The CDR3 length is 14 residues. The CDR3 DNA follows: TGTGCCAGCAGTTGGAGGACAGCCACCGGGGAGCTGTTTTTT. Encoded protein: CASSWRTATGELFF.

This clonotype was recorded at least ten times. V and J are TRBV5-1 and TRBJ1-1; no clear D gene. V lost 4 bases and J 6 bases, leaving 7 bases between the germline ends. Germline CDR1 SGHRS, CDR2 YFSETQ. The CDR3 extends over 11 amino acids. DNA of the CDR3: TGCGCCAGCAGCCTGGAATCTGAAGCTTTCTTT. Translated, it gives CASSLESEAFF.

The sample holds a few counts of this clonotype. This may be a read error, as it is one base from a much larger clone. This sequence joins TRBV28 and TRBJ2-3, with 10 bases matching TRBD2. Germline V gene sequence: CDR1 MDHEN, CDR2 SYDVKM. This CDR3 region has 15 residues. The J segment lost 8 bases and the V segment lost 4 bases, leaving 9 bases of the junction unmatched. CDR3 in amino acids: CASSYSGGATGTQYF. The DNA of the CDR3 is TGTGCCAGCAGTTACAGCGGGGGGGCGACCGGTACGCAGTATTTT.

Remarks on this clonotype: At one of its ends the junction is not consistent with the germline gene, which may arise from a read error. The chain combines TRBV6-1 with TRBJ1-2, with TRBD1 identical over 7 bases. The germline V gene encodes CDR1 MNHNS and CDR2 SASEGT. The CDR3 length is 13 residues. The CDR3 is CASRPGQNYGCTF. The CDR3 DNA sequence: TGTGCCAGCAGACCGGGACAGAACTATGGCTGCACCTTC.

This chain joins TRBV5-6 and TRBJ2-7; the match to TRBD1 covers 12 bases. The CDR3 consists of 14 residues. The V gene's germline CDR1 is SGHDT and CDR2 YYEEEE. Germline trimming cut 3 bases from V and 5 bases from J; bases unmatched to any gene: 3. CDR3 DNA sequence: TGTGCCAGCAGCTACGGGACAGGGGGCCACGAGCAGTACTTC. This encodes CASSYGTGGHEQYF. The whole variable domain, remainder taken from reference TRBV5-6 and TRBJ2-7, is DAGVTQSPTHLIKTRGQQVTLRCSPKSGHDTVSWYQQALGQGPQFIFQYYEEEERQRGNFPDRFSGHQFPNYSSELNVNALLLGDSALYLCASSYGTGGHEQYFGPGTRLTVT.

A few counts support this clonotype. V usage is TRBV5-4 and J usage is TRBJ2-2, with D perhaps TRBD2 (5 bases). Germline assignment: CDR1 SGHNT and CDR2 YYREEE (reference sequence). The CDR3 is 15 residues long. Trimming removed 1 base at V and 1 base at J, with 8 bases between. The CDR3 DNA reads TGTGCCAGCAGCTTGCGGACTGAGAACACCGGGGAGCTGTTTTTT. Amino acids: CASSLRTENTGELFF.

Of note for this clonotype: The junction departs from the called germline gene at one end, perhaps through a read error. The chain uses TRBV5-6 and TRBJ1-5, with no clear D. The germline V gene has CDR1 SGHDT and CDR2 YYEEEE. CDR3 size: 15 residues. CDR3 protein: CANSLGRALNQPQHF. Here the CDR3 DNA reads TGTGCCAACAGCTTGGGAAGGGCCCTTAATCAGCCCCAGCATTTT.

This clonotype was seen at least ten times. This chain uses TRBV7-2 with TRBJ2-3; maybe TRBD2 (5 bases). The germline gives CDR1 SGHTA, CDR2 FQGNSA. V shed 1 base and J shed 3 bases, with 11 bases lying between them. The CDR3 sequence is 15 residues long. The CDR3 is CASSLERVITDTQYF. The CDR3 DNA sequence: TGTGCCAGCAGCTTAGAGAGGGTTATTACAGATACGCAGTATTTT.

This chain uses TRBV6-1 with TRBJ2-7; maybe TRBD2 (7 bases). This CDR3 spans 14 amino acids. The V end lost 4 bases, the J end lost 0 bases, and 10 bases lay between the germline ends. Germline assignment: CDR1 MNHNS and CDR2 SASEGT. DNA for the CDR3: TGTGCCAGCAGTGGCGGGGGCCCCTCCTACGAGCAGTACGTC. Encoded protein: CASSGGGPSYEQYV.

Many counts were recorded for this clonotype. The chain uses TRBV11-2 and TRBJ2-3; D is ambiguous. Between the trimmed V and J ends, which lost 2 bases and 0 bases, there was a span of 6 bases. CDR1 is SGHAT and CDR2 is FQNNGV in the germline V gene. CDR3 length: 14 amino acids. Here the CDR3 DNA reads TGTGCCAGCAGCTTACTCAGAAGCACAGATACGCAGTATTTT. The encoded protein is CASSLLRSTDTQYF. Supplemented by reference TRBV11-2 and TRBJ2-3, the full variable domain reads EAGVAQSPRYKIIEKRQSVAFWCNPISGHATLYWYQQILGQGPKLLIQFQNNGVVDDSQLPKDRFSAERLKGVDSTLKIQPAKLEDSAVYLCASSLLRSTDTQYFGPGTRLTVL.

The chain employs TRBV7-2 and TRBJ1-2; 7 nucleotides align to TRBD1. V lost 5 bases to trimming and J lost 3 bases; unmatched junction nucleotides: 6. The germline CDR1 and CDR2 sequences are SGHTA and FQGNSA. This CDR3 comprises 14 residues. The CDR3 reads CASSQFTGDYGYTF. CDR3 DNA sequence: TGTGCCAGCAGCCAATTCACAGGGGACTATGGCTACACCTTC. Using reference TRBV7-2 and TRBJ1-2 for the parts outside the CDR3, the full variable domain is GAGVSQSPSNKVTEKGKDVELRCDPISGHTALYWYRQSLGQGLEFLIYFQGNSAPDKSGLPSDRFSAERTGGSVSTLTIQRTQQEDSAVYLCASSQFTGDYGYTFGSGTRLTVV.

In this sample, this clonotype turned up many times. The rearrangement joins TRBV11-1 to TRBJ2-5; TRBD2 might be the D (6 bases). Deletions cut 5 bases from V and 6 bases from J, with 22 bases between. The CDR3 is made up of 16 amino acids. Germline CDR1 is SGHAT and CDR2 is FQDESV (reference sequence). The CDR3 loop reads CASSGPTGEYIKTQYF. The DNA of the CDR3 is TGTGCCAGCAGCGGACCTACGGGGGAATATATTAAGACCCAGTACTTC.

The genes are TRBV10-3 and TRBJ2-1, with 8 nucleotides matching TRBD1. V lost 1 base and J lost 6; bases outside the gene matches: 8. This CDR3 has 16 residues. Germline CDR1 reads ENHRY; CDR2 reads SYGVKD. CDR3 DNA sequence: TGTGCCATCAGTGAGTACGAGACAGGGGACCGCAATGAGCAGTTCTTC. Translation gives CAISEYETGDRNEQFF.

This chain uses TRBV25-1 with TRBJ2-1; D not resolved. The CDR3 extends over 11 amino acids. Germline V CDR1 and CDR2: MGHDK, SYGVNS. Trimming pared 2 bases from V and 8 bases from J, leaving 4 bases between. CDR3 loop: CASSEGHEQFF. The CDR3 bases are TGTGCCAGCAGTGAAGGCCATGAGCAGTTCTTC.

This clonotype has at least ten counts. Here the CDR3 DNA reads TGCGCCAGCAGCCTCTTACCGGGACTAGCGGGAGTATACGAGCAGTACTTC. Residues: CASSLLPGLAGVYEQYF. V is TRBV5-1 and J is TRBJ2-7, with 14 bases fitting TRBD2. The ends lost 4 bases at V and 4 bases at J; junction bases unmatched: 10. This CDR3 region has 17 residues. CDR1 is SGHRS, CDR2 YFSETQ, per germline.

The genes are TRBV25-1 and TRBJ2-7, with D uncertain. Germline CDR1 and CDR2: MGHDK and SYGVNS. Trimming cost V 3 bases and J 1 base, with 13 bases left between them. The CDR3 totals 15 residues. CDR3 loop: CASSDVRRWSYEQYV. The CDR3 DNA sequence: TGTGCCAGCAGTGATGTAAGACGATGGTCCTACGAGCAGTACGTC.

In this sample, this clonotype turned up a few times. This sequence joins TRBV6-1 and TRBJ1-5; weak D call: TRBD1 (6 bases). The CDR3 is 17 residues long. CDR1 is MNHNS and CDR2 is SASEGT in the germline V gene. V lost 0 bases, J lost 2 bases, and 14 bases lay in between. CDR3 sequence (DNA): TGTGCCAGCAGTGAAGCGCGGGGGGCGTACGGCAATCAGCCCCAGCATTTT. Translated, it gives CASSEARGAYGNQPQHF.

The chain joins TRBV12-3 or TRBV12-4 to TRBJ2-7, with D possibly being TRBD2 (7 bases). V gave up 1 base and J gave up 5 bases, with 12 bases separating them. The CDR3 extends over 14 amino acids. CDR3 sequence: CASSLGGGGDEQYV. CDR3 sequence (DNA): TGTGCCAGCAGTTTAGGGGGGGGGGGCGACGAGCAGTACGTC.

The chain joins TRBV20-1 to TRBJ2-1; D ambiguous. The germline V and J ends were trimmed by 1 base and 10 bases, with 14 bases remaining between them. There are 13 residues in the CDR3. CDR1 DFQATT and CDR2 SNEGSKA come from the germline V gene (reference sequence). The CDR3 protein is CSARVLGEDEQFF. The CDR3 DNA reads TGCAGTGCTAGAGTGCTCGGTGAGGACGAGCAGTTCTTC.

Only one count was recorded for this clonotype. A single base separates this from a much larger clone, so it may be a read error. The V gene is TRBV12-3 or TRBV12-4, the J gene TRBJ1-2, with 8 bases identical to TRBD1. This CDR3 comprises 13 residues. The CDR3 DNA reads TGTACCAGCAGTTCAGGGGGCGCGTATGGCTACACCTTC. Its translation is CTSSSGGAYGYTF.

The V gene is TRBV29-1, the J gene TRBJ2-1, with 8 bases matching TRBD1. The germline V gene has CDR1 SQVTM and CDR2 ANQGSEA. The CDR3 runs to 12 residues. Trimming took 8 bases from V and 8 from J; bases not matched to a gene: 8. The CDR3 DNA follows: TGCAGCTTCACCAGGGGGCTGGATGAGCAGTTCTTC. Protein sequence: CSFTRGLDEQFF.

This clonotype showed up many times. The gene calls are TRBV2 and TRBJ2-3; D uncertain. The CDR3 runs to 14 residues. Between the trimmed V and J ends, which lost 1 base and 3 bases, there was a span of 8 bases. Looked up from germline, CDR1 is SNHLY and CDR2 is FYNNEI. CDR3 amino acids: CASSEGWATDTQYF. The DNA of the CDR3 is TGTGCCAGCAGTGAAGGCTGGGCTACAGATACGCAGTATTTT. Combining the CDR3 with reference TRBV2 and TRBJ2-3 gives the whole variable domain EPEVTQTPSHQVTQMGQEVILRCVPISNHLYFYWYRQILGQKVEFLVSFYNNEISEKSEIFDDQFSVERPDGSNFTLKIRSTKLEDSAMYFCASSEGWATDTQYFGPGTRLTVL.

The chain couples TRBV27 to TRBJ1-1; no firm D call. The V end lost 1 base, the J end lost 0 bases, and 21 bases lay between the germline ends. The CDR3 length is 19 residues. In germline, CDR1 is MNHEY, CDR2 SMNVEV (reference sequence). The CDR3 coding sequence is TGTGCCAGCAGTTTATGGAGGCCCATGCCGGGCAGAATGAACACTGAAGCTTTCTTT. Translating gives CASSLWRPMPGRMNTEAFF.

This clonotype was seen a handful of times. The V and J genes are TRBV27 and TRBJ1-3; D may be TRBD1 (5 bases). The CDR3 has 14 residues. Deletions cut 7 bases from V and 0 bases from J, with 10 bases between. Germline-derived CDR1 and CDR2 are MNHEY and SMNVEV (reference sequence). Here the CDR3 reads CASKRGLSGNTIYF. CDR3 in DNA: TGTGCCAGCAAAAGGGGTCTCTCTGGAAACACCATATATTTT.

J is TRBJ2-1 and V is TRBV4-1, with TRBD2 identical over 7 bases. This CDR3 spans 13 amino acids. V was clipped by 5 bases and J by 7 bases; unmatched bases: 5. Germline-derived CDR1 and CDR2 are MGHRA and YSYEKL. In DNA, the CDR3 is TGCGCCAGCAGCTCGGGGGGAACGAATGAGCAGTTCTTC. Protein product: CASSSGGTNEQFF.

This chain uses TRBV7-9 with TRBJ2-7; D may be TRBD1 (5 bases). V was clipped by 5 bases and J by 4 bases, with 15 bases between them. CDR1 and CDR2 (germline): SEHNR, FQNEAQ (reference sequence). This CDR3 spans 14 amino acids. The chain's CDR3 is CASSSAVRAYEQYF. The CDR3 DNA reads as TGTGCCAGCAGCAGCGCTGTCAGGGCTTACGAGCAGTACTTC.

This chain uses TRBV10-1 with TRBJ2-3, with 8 positions matching TRBD1. With V trimmed by 5 bases and J by 4 bases, 5 bases remained unmatched. Germline V gene sequence: CDR1 WNHNN, CDR2 SYGVQD (reference sequence). The CDR3 contains 14 residues. Here the CDR3 DNA reads TGCGCCAGCAGTACCAGGGGGCCGGCAGATACGCAGTATTTT. Its translation is CASSTRGPADTQYF.

V usage is TRBV20-1 and J usage is TRBJ1-2, with 11 bases lining up with TRBD1. Unmatched junction bases numbered 8, after V lost 1 base and J lost 13 bases. The CDR3 runs to 13 residues. Germline CDR1 is DFQATT and CDR2 is SNEGSKA (reference sequence). The CDR3 sequence is CSARGTGGASRTF. The CDR3 bases are TGCAGTGCTAGAGGGACAGGGGGCGCGTCCCGCACCTTC.

The chain joins TRBV2 to TRBJ2-1, with D uncertain. The CDR3 contains 15 residues. Looked up from germline, CDR1 is SNHLY and CDR2 is FYNNEI. Trimming took 3 bases from V and 5 from J, leaving 14 bases between them. CDR3 sequence reads: CASSEVSRFNNEQFF. The CDR3 bases are TGTGCCAGCAGTGAGGTCAGTCGTTTTAACAATGAGCAGTTCTTC.

This clonotype was seen a single time. With a much larger clone just one base away, this may be a read error. The chain couples TRBV28 to TRBJ1-5, with 10 bases identical to TRBD1. Germline trimming cut 6 bases from V and 9 bases from J; bases unmatched to any gene: 11. The CDR3 runs 15 residues. CDR1 and CDR2 (germline): MDHEN, SYDVKM. CDR3 region: CASRPPGQGWRPQHF. The CDR3 DNA is TGTGCCAGCAGGCCACCGGGACAGGGGTGGCGGCCCCAGCATTTT.